Following are 22 T cell receptor beta chains from one sample sequenced in a study of cytotoxic CD8 clonotypes in ibrutinib-treated CLL. Only in-frame clones appear in the TCRdb table, and some are missing; sequencing was by immunoSEQ multiplex PCR. The sample holds 250,000 to 350,000 clones, approximately 76% seen once. Sequenced here: PBMCs, sampled at disease progression, from a patient treated with ibrutinib. These receptors were collected from a human donor with chronic lymphocytic leukemia.

The J gene is TRBJ2-7, the V gene TRBV12-5; the D gene could be TRBD1 or TRBD2 (5 bases each). Deletions cut 5 bases from V and 2 bases from J, with 16 bases between. The CDR3 spans 15 residues. The germline V gene encodes CDR1 LGHNT and CDR2 FRNRAP. CDR3 coding DNA: TGTGCTAGTGGTGGGGGAGCTTTTTCGCCCTACGAGCAGTACTTC. This sequence encodes CASGGGAFSPYEQYF.

The V gene is TRBV4-1, the J gene TRBJ2-7; the D is unclear. The V end was cut by 1 base, the J end by 0 bases, with 7 bases between. This CDR3 contains 14 residues. Germline V gives CDR1 MGHRA, CDR2 YSYEKL. CDR3 loop: CASSQVQNSYEQYF. The DNA of the CDR3 is TGCGCCAGCAGCCAAGTCCAAAACTCCTACGAGCAGTACTTC.

This clone was seen more than once but under ten times. This chain connects TRBV4-1 to TRBJ1-4; D might be TRBD1 (5 bases). Germline lookup yields CDR1 MGHRA and CDR2 YSYEKL. Trimming removed 4 bases from V and 10 bases from J, with 19 bases in between. The CDR3 totals 15 residues. This CDR3 reads CASSLSDRSQGKLFF. CDR3 nucleotide sequence: TGCGCCAGCAGCCTTTCCGACAGATCCCAGGGAAAACTGTTTTTT.

The chain couples TRBV7-2 to TRBJ2-3; D might be TRBD1 or TRBD2, each matching 5 bases. This CDR3 region has 15 residues. The V and J ends lost 6 bases and 1 base respectively, with 14 bases between them. Germline CDR1 reads SGHTA; CDR2 reads FQGNSA. Written as DNA, the CDR3 is TGTGCCAGCAGACCTCCGGGACGGGGCACAGATACGCAGTATTTT. It specifies CASRPPGRGTDTQYF.

Only a few counts were recorded for this clone. V gene TRBV6-5 combines with J gene TRBJ2-7; the D gene is possibly TRBD1 (5 bases). The germline V gene encodes CDR1 MNHEY and CDR2 SVGAGI. This CDR3 is built from 13 residues. V lost 1 base and J lost 2, with 6 bases in between. CDR3 protein: CASSYLGPYEQYF. DNA for the CDR3: TGTGCCAGCAGTTACTTGGGGCCCTACGAGCAGTACTTC.

The rearrangement uses TRBV5-8 and TRBJ2-7; maybe TRBD1 (6 bases). Per germline, CDR1 SGHTS and CDR2 YDEGEE. V gave up 0 bases and J gave up 5 bases, with 12 bases separating them. The CDR3 runs 14 residues. The CDR3 sequence is CASSLGQGFDEQYF. CDR3 nucleotide sequence: TGTGCCAGCAGCTTGGGGCAGGGGTTCGACGAGCAGTACTTC.

This clone has a handful of counts. Different DNA sequences within this sample yield the same CDR3. This chain links TRBV2 with TRBJ2-5, with unresolved D. From germline, CDR1 is SNHLY and CDR2 FYNNEI. Trimming took off 7 bases at V and 4 bases at J, with 7 bases between the two ends. CDR3 size: 11 residues. The CDR3 protein is CASKVGETQYF. DNA for the CDR3: TGTGCCAGCAAGGTGGGAGAGACCCAGTACTTC.

The chain recombines TRBV29-1 with TRBJ1-1, with a tentative D call TRBD1 (5 bases). CDR1 and CDR2 from the germline V gene are SQVTM and ANQGSEA. This CDR3 region has 13 residues. Trimming removed 8 bases at V and 8 bases at J, with 21 bases between. The CDR3 DNA sequence: TGCAGCCCCCTCCGCGCGTTAGACAGAGAAGCTTTCTTT. Its protein is CSPLRALDREAFF. Variable domain in full (rest from reference TRBV29-1 and TRBJ1-1): SAVISQKPSRDICQRGTSLTIQCQVDSQVTMMFWYRQQPGQSLTLIATANQGSEATYESGFVIDKFPISRPNLTFSTLTVSNMSPEDSSIYLCSPLRALDREAFFGQGTRLTVV.

This clone occurred once. The CDR3 DNA is TGTGCCATCCCCAGAAGCGCCGGGACCCAGTACTTC. It is translated as CAIPRSAGTQYF. The chain has TRBV2 and TRBJ2-5; D not certain. Germline loops: CDR1 SNHLY, CDR2 FYNNEI. The V and J ends lost 10 bases and 7 bases respectively, with 16 bases between them. CDR3 length equals 12 residues.

V is TRBV2 and J is TRBJ2-5, with D unresolved. The germline CDR1 and CDR2 sequences are SNHLY and FYNNEI. This CDR3 region has 14 residues. The V and J ends lost 7 bases and 5 bases respectively, with 17 bases between them. DNA of the CDR3: TGTGCCAGCACTGCCCTAGAGGATGGGGAGACCCAGTACTTC. As protein: CASTALEDGETQYF.

This clone appeared a single time. V and J are TRBV7-9 and TRBJ1-1; D perhaps matches TRBD1 (5 bases). Germline V gene lookup returns CDR1 SEHNR and CDR2 FQNEAQ (reference sequence). This CDR3 region has 15 residues. V lost 5 bases and J lost 7, with 20 bases in between. The CDR3: CASSPSVGQGNEAFF. The CDR3 DNA sequence: TGTGCCAGCAGCCCAAGCGTGGGGCAGGGAAATGAAGCTTTCTTT. The full variable domain, its missing parts supplied by reference TRBV7-9 and TRBJ1-1, is DTGVSQNPRHKITKRGQNVTFRCDPISEHNRLYWYRQTLGQGPEFLTYFQNEAQLEKSRLLSDRFSAERPKGSFSTLEIQRTEQGDSAMYLCASSPSVGQGNEAFFGQGTRLTVV.

The chain joins TRBV20-1 to TRBJ1-4; D remains unclear. With 0 bases removed from V and 10 bases from J, the gap between germline ends came to 6 bases. This CDR3 region has 11 residues. The germline gives CDR1 DFQATT, CDR2 SNEGSKA (reference sequence). CDR3 amino acids: CSARDLGKLFF. The CDR3 DNA reads TGCAGTGCTAGAGATCTAGGAAAACTGTTTTTT.

The rearrangement uses TRBV10-3 and TRBJ2-5; TRBD1 agrees at 8 bases. The V gene end was trimmed by 4 bases and the J gene end by 5 bases; junction bases not matched to a gene: 9. Germline V gene lookup returns CDR1 ENHRY and CDR2 SYGVKD. CDR3 length: 15 residues. CDR3 coding DNA: TGTGCCATCAGTGCTGACAGGGGTGGCGGGGAGACCCAGTACTTC. It codes for CAISADRGGGETQYF.

This chain links TRBV27 with TRBJ1-4, with D perhaps matching TRBD1 (5 bases). CDR3 length: 13 amino acids. Trimming pared 6 bases from V and 6 bases from J, leaving 11 bases between. The germline gives CDR1 MNHEY, CDR2 SMNVEV (reference sequence). The CDR3 bases are TGTGCCAGCAGCCGGGGGGTCTATGAAAAACTGTTTTTT. Amino acids: CASSRGVYEKLFF.

V usage is TRBV5-1 and J usage is TRBJ1-2; TRBD1 might be the D (5 bases). Between the trimmed V and J ends, which lost 4 bases and 2 bases, there was a span of 33 bases. The CDR3 sequence is 21 residues long. CDR1 and CDR2 (germline): SGHRS, YFSETQ. The DNA of the CDR3 is TGCGCCAGCAGCCCCCCGGTTTTATGGAACGTTGGGGCCGAATGGAACTATGGCTACACCTTC. Translation: CASSPPVLWNVGAEWNYGYTF.

The chain recombines TRBV7-9 with TRBJ2-3, with D perhaps being TRBD1 or TRBD2 (5 bases each). V was clipped by 6 bases and J by 10 bases, with 17 bases between them. The germline CDR1 and CDR2 sequences are SEHNR and FQNEAQ (reference sequence). This CDR3 region has 13 residues. The CDR3 DNA is TGTGCCAGCAGAAACGACCGGGACGAGCCGCAGTATTTT. Translating gives CASRNDRDEPQYF.

The rearrangement links TRBV4-1 to TRBJ1-5; TRBD1 is a possible D gene (6 bases). The germline CDR1 and CDR2 sequences are MGHRA and YSYEKL. V was clipped by 2 bases and J by 2 bases, with 13 bases between them. The CDR3 sequence is 16 residues long. The CDR3 protein is CASSQSWGGGNQPQHF. The DNA of the CDR3 is TGCGCCAGCAGCCAATCATGGGGGGGCGGCAATCAGCCCCAGCATTTT.

This chain links TRBV19 with TRBJ2-7, with a weak D call TRBD1 (6 bases). The CDR3 totals 13 residues. Trimming took off 5 bases at V and 3 bases at J, with 11 bases between the two ends. Germline assignment: CDR1 LNHDA and CDR2 SQIVND (reference sequence). The CDR3 region is CASSPGQLYEQYF. The CDR3 nucleotides read TGTGCCAGTAGTCCGGGACAACTCTACGAGCAGTACTTC.

This clone has just one count. The chain has TRBV6-5 and TRBJ2-6; D tentatively fits TRBD1 or TRBD2 (5 bases each). The CDR3 has 16 amino acids. V shed 2 bases and J shed 2 bases, with 10 bases lying between them. Germline V gene lookup returns CDR1 MNHEY and CDR2 SVGAGI. The CDR3 coding sequence is TGTGCCAGCAGTTACCAATGGGGGACTGGGGCCAACGTCCTGACTTTC. Translating it yields CASSYQWGTGANVLTF.

The J gene is TRBJ1-4, the V gene TRBV6-1; D gene ambiguous. Germline V gene lookup returns CDR1 MNHNS and CDR2 SASEGT. The CDR3 sequence is 14 residues long. V lost 0 bases and J 3 bases, leaving 5 bases between the germline ends. The CDR3 is CASSEAGANEKLFF. DNA for the CDR3: TGTGCCAGCAGTGAAGCCGGAGCTAATGAAAAACTGTTTTTT.

This clone was seen a few times. The chain links TRBV19 to TRBJ1-5; 7 bases align to TRBD1. The length of the CDR3 is 14 residues. With V trimmed by 2 bases and J by 6 bases, 4 bases remained unmatched. From germline, CDR1 is LNHDA and CDR2 SQIVND (reference sequence). In DNA, the CDR3 is TGTGCCAGTAGTATAAAAGGGGGCGGTCAGCCCCAGCATTTT. Protein product: CASSIKGGGQPQHF.

The chain links TRBV6-5 to TRBJ1-2; possible D gene TRBD1, 5 bases. Germline CDR1 reads MNHEY; CDR2 reads SVGAGI. The CDR3 is 15 residues long. The germline V and J ends were trimmed by 7 bases and 3 bases, with 18 bases remaining between them. CDR3 in amino acids: CASTDGQGAYYGYTF. CDR3 sequence (DNA): TGTGCCAGCACCGACGGGCAGGGCGCGTACTATGGCTACACCTTC.